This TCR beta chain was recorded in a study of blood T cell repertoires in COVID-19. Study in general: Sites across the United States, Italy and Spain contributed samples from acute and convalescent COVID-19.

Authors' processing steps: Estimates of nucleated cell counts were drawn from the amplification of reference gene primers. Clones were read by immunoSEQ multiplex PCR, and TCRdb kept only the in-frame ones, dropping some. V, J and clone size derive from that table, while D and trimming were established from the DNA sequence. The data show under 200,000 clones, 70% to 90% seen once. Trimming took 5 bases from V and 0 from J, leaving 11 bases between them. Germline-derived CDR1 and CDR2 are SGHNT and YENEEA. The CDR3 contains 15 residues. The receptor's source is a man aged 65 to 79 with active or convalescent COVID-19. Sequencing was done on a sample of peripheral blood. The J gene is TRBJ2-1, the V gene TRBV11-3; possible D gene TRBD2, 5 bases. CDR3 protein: CASSASGFSYNEQFF. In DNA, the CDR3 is TGTGCCAGCAGCGCCTCGGGATTCTCCTACAATGAGCAGTTCTTC.